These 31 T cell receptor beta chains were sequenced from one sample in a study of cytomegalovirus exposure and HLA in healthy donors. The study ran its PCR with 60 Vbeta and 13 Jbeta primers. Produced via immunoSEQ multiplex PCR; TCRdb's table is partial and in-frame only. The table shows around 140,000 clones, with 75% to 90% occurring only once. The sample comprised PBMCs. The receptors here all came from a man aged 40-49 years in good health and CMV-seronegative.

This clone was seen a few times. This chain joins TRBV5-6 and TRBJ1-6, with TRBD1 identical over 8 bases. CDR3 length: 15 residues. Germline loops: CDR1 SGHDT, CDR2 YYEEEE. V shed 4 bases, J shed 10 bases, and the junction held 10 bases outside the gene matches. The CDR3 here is CASSPGWTGRSPLHF. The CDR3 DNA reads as TGTGCCAGCAGCCCGGGCTGGACAGGGCGCTCACCCCTCCACTTT.

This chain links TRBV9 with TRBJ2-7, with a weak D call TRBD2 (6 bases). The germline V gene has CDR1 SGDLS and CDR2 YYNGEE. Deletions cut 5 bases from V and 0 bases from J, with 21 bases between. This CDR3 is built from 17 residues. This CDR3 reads CASSPAEGQALSYEQYF. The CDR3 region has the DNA TGTGCCAGCAGTCCCGCGGAGGGCCAGGCCCTCTCCTACGAGCAGTACTTC.

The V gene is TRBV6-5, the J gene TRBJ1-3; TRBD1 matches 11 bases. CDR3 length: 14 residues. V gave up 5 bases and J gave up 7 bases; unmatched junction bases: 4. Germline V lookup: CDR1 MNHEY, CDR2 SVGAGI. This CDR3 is CASSKDRGQNTIYF. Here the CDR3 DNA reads TGTGCCAGCAGTAAGGACAGGGGGCAGAACACCATATATTTT.

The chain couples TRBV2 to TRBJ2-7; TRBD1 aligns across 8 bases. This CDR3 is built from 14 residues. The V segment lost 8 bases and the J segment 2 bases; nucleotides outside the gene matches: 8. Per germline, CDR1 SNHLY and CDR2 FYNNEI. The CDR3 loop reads CASDYRGATYEQYF. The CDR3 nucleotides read TGTGCCAGCGATTACAGGGGGGCTACCTACGAGCAGTACTTC.

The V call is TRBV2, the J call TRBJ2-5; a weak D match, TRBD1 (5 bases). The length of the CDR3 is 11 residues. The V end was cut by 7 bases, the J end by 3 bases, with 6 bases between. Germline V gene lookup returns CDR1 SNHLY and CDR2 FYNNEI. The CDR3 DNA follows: TGTGCCAGCAAAGGGGAAGAGACCCAGTACTTC. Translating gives CASKGEETQYF.

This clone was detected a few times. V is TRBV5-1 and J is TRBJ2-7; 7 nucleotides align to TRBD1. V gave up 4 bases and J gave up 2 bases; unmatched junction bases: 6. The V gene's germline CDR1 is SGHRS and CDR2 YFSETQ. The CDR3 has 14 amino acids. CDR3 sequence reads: CASSQTGPTYEQYF. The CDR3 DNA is TGCGCCAGCAGCCAGACAGGGCCCACCTACGAGCAGTACTTC.

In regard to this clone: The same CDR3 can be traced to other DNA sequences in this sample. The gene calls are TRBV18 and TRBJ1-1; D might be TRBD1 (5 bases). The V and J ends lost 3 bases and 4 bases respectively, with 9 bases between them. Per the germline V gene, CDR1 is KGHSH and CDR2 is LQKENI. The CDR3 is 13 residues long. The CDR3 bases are TGTGCCAGCTCACCCCAGGGTCCCACTGAAGCTTTCTTT. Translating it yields CASSPQGPTEAFF.

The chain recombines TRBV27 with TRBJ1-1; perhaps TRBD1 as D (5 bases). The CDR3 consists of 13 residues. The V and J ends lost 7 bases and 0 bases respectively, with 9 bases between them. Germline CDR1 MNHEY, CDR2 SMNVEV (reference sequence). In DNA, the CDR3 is TGTGCCAGCAATTCAGGGATGAACACTGAAGCTTTCTTT. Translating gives CASNSGMNTEAFF.

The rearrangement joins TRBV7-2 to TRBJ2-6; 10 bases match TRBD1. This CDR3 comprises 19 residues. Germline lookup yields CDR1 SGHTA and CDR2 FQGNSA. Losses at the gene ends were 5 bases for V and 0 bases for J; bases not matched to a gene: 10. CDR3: CASSHARDRGASGANVLTF. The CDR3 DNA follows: TGTGCCAGCAGCCACGCCCGGGACAGGGGAGCCTCTGGGGCCAACGTCCTGACTTTC.

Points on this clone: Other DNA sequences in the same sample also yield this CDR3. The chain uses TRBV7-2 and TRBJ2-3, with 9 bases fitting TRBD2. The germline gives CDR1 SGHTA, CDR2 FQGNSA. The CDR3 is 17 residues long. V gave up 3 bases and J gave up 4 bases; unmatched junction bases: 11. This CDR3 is CASSFLAGGGRADTQYF. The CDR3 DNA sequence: TGTGCCAGCAGCTTTCTGGCGGGGGGGGGCCGCGCAGATACGCAGTATTTT.

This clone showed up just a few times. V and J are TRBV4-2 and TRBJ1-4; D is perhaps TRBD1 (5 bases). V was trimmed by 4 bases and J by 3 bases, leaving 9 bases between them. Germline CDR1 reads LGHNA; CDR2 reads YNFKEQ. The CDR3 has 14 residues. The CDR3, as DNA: TGTGCCAGCAGCCCTTCAGGGCCTAATGAAAAACTGTTTTTT. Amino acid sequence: CASSPSGPNEKLFF.

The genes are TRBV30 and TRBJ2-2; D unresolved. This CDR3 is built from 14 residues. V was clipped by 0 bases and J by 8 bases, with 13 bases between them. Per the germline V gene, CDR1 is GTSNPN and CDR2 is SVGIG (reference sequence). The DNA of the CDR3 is TGTGCCTGGAGTGTATCTCTCCTCGGTGGGGAGCTGTTTTTT. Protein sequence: CAWSVSLLGGELFF.

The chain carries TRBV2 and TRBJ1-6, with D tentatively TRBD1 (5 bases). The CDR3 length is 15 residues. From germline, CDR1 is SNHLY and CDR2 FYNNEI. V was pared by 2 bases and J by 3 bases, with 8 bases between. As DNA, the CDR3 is TGTGCCAGCAGTGAATCAGGGCTCTATAATTCACCCCTCCACTTT. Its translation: CASSESGLYNSPLHF.

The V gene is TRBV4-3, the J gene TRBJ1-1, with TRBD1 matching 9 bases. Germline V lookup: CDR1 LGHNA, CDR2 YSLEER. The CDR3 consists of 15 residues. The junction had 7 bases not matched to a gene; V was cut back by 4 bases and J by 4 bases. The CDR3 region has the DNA TGCGCCAGCAGCCGACGGACAGGGGCGGGCACTGAAGCTTTCTTT. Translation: CASSRRTGAGTEAFF.

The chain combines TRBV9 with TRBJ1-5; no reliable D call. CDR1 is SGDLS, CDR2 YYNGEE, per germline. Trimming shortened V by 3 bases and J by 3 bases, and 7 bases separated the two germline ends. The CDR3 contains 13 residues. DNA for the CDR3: TGTGCCAGCAGCGCCTCCCTCAATCAGCCCCAGCATTTT. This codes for CASSASLNQPQHF.

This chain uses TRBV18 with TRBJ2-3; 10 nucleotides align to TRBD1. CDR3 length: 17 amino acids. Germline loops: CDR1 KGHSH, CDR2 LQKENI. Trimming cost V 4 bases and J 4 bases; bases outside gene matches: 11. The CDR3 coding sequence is TGTGCCAGCTCACTTCTTTCCGGGACAGGGGTTTCAGATACGCAGTATTTT. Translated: CASSLLSGTGVSDTQYF.

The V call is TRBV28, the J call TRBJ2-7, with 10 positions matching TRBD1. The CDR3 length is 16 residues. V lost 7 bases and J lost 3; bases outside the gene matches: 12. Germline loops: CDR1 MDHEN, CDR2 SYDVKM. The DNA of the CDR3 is TGTGCCAGCAACCATTCCCCGACAGGGGGCGGCTACGAGCAGTACTTC. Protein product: CASNHSPTGGGYEQYF.

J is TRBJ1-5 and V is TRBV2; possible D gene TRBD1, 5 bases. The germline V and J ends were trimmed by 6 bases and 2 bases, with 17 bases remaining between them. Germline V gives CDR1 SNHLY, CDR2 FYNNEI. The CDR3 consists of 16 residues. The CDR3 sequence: CASRWGANLGNQPQHF. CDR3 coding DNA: TGTGCCAGCAGGTGGGGCGCCAACCTGGGCAATCAGCCCCAGCATTTT.

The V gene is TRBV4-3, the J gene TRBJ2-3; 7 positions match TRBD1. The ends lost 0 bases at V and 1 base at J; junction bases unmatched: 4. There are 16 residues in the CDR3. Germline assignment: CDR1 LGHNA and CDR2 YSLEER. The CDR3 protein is CASSQDPGGGTDTQYF. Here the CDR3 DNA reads TGCGCCAGCAGCCAAGATCCAGGGGGTGGCACAGATACGCAGTATTTT.

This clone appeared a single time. CDR3 region: CASSLALGTSGGYQETQYF. The CDR3 DNA follows: TGTGCCAGCAGCTTAGCGCTTGGGACTAGCGGGGGGTACCAAGAGACCCAGTACTTC. The rearrangement joins TRBV7-2 to TRBJ2-5; TRBD2 matches 15 bases. Losses at the gene ends were 0 bases for V and 0 bases for J; bases not matched to a gene: 5. The CDR3 is 19 residues long. Germline V gene sequence: CDR1 SGHTA, CDR2 FQGNSA.

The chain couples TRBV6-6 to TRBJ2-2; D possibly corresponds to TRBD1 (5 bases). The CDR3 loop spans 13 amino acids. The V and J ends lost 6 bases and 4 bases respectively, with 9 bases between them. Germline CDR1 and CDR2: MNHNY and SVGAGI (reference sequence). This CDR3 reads CASRPQGTGELFF. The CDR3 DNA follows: TGTGCCAGCAGGCCTCAGGGCACCGGGGAGCTGTTTTTT.

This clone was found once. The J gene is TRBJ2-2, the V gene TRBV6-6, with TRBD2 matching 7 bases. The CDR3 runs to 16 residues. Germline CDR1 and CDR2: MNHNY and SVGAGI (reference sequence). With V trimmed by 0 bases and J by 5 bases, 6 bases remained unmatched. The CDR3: CASSYSGSGATGELFF. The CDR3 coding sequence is TGTGCCAGCAGTTACTCCGGCAGCGGGGCGACCGGGGAGCTGTTTTTT.

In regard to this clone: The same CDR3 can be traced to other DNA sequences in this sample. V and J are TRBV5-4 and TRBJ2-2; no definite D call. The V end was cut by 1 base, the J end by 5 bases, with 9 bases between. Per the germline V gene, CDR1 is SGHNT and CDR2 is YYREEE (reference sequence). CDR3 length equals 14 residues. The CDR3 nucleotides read TGTGCCAGCAGCTTGTCATCGCGTACCGGGGAGCTGTTTTTT. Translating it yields CASSLSSRTGELFF.

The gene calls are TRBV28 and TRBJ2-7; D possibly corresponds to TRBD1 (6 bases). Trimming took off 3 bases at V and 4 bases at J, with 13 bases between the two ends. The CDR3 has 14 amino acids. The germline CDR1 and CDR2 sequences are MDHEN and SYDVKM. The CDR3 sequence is CASSFLDSRYEQYF. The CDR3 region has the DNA TGTGCCAGCAGTTTCTTGGACAGCCGTTACGAGCAGTACTTC.

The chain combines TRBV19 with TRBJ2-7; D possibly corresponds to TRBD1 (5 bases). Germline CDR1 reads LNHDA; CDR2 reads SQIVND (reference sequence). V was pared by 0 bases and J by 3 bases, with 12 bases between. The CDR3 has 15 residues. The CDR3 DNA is TGTGCCAGTAGTATAGACCCGGACACCATCTACGAGCAGTACTTC. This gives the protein CASSIDPDTIYEQYF.

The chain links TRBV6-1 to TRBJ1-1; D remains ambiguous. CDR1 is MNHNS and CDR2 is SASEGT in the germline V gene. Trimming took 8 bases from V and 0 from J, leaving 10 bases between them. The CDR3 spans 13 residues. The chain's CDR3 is CASPDILNTEAFF. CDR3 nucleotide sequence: TGTGCCAGCCCCGACATCCTGAACACTGAAGCTTTCTTT.

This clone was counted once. This CDR3 is CASSTVGGSYNEQFF. The CDR3 nucleotides are TGCGCCAGCAGCACCGTGGGGGGATCCTACAATGAGCAGTTCTTC. V usage is TRBV5-1 and J usage is TRBJ2-1, with D perhaps TRBD2 (6 bases). The V gene's germline CDR1 is SGHRS and CDR2 YFSETQ. Trimming took off 4 bases at V and 1 base at J, with 12 bases between the two ends. The CDR3 is 15 residues long.

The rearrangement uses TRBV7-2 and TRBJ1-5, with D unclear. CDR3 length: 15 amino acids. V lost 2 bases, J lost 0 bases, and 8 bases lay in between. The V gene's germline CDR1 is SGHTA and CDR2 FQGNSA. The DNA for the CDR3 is TGTGCCAGCAGCTTAAGCCACTATAGCAATCAGCCCCAGCATTTT. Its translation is CASSLSHYSNQPQHF.

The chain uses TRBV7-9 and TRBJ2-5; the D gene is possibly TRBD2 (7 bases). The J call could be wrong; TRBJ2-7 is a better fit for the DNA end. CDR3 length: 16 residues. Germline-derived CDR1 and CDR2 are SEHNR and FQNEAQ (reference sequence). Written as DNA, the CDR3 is TGTGCCAGCAGCTTATTTGCGGGGGCGAGCTCCTACGAGCAGTACTTC. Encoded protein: CASSLFAGASSYEQYF.

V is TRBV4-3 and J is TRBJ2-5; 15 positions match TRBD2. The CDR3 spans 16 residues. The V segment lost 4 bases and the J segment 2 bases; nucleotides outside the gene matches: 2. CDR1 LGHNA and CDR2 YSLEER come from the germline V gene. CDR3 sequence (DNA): TGCGCCAGCAGCCTGGGACTAGCGGGAGGTCAAGAGACCCAGTACTTC. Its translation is CASSLGLAGGQETQYF.

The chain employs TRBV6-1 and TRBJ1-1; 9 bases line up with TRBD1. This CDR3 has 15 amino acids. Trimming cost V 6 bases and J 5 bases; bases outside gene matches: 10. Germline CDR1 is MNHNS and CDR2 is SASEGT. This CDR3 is CASSVIPGQGTEAFF. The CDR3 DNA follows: TGTGCCAGCAGCGTCATCCCGGGACAGGGAACTGAAGCTTTCTTT.